This T cell receptor (beta chain) was captured by sequencing in a study of OX40 agonist ivuxolimab in advanced cancers. Study-level information: Patients were treated with ivuxolimab, an agonistic anti-OX40 (CD134) antibody. Three dose-escalation patients had partial responses: one with hepatocellular carcinoma and two with cutaneous melanoma.

This CDR3 contains 21 residues. Trimming shortened V by 5 bases and J by 4 bases, and 35 bases separated the two germline ends. Germline assignment: CDR1 SGHTA and CDR2 FQGTGA. Here immunoSEQ multiplex PCR was the method, and the copy in TCRdb shows in-frame clones only, minus some. The sample holds tens of thousands of clones, 75% to 90% seen once. On this clone itself: Its antigen is not identified.

Points from the study as a whole: Fewer expanded clones were found on average in CD4+ than in CD8+ T cells.

This receptor was taken from an adult with an advanced solid tumor such as melanoma, head and neck, liver or kidney cancer. The gene calls are TRBV7-3 and TRBJ2-5, with a tentative D call TRBD2 (11 bases). The sample was CD4+ or CD8+ T cells sorted from blood, taken in a trial of the OX40 agonist ivuxolimab. The CDR3 bases are TGTGCCAGCAGCCCGACAGGGGGCCGGTTTTTAGCGGGAGGGTCGGGAGAGACCCAGTACTTC. It is translated as CASSPTGGRFLAGGSGETQYF.